This TCR beta chain came from a study of T cell repertoires in cytomegalovirus infection. On this clonotype itself: The antigen is not known.

The CDR3 runs 15 residues. Germline loops: CDR1 MGHRA, CDR2 YSYEKL. After removal of 0 bases from V and 5 bases from J, the junction contained 3 bases not matched to a gene. Each CDR3 protein is one row after TCRdb ran MiXCR on the reads. The sample yields 450,000 to 600,000 distinct CDR3 sequences, around 30% seen once. Sequencing was performed on cultured PBMCs, taken from culture after CMV antigen stimulation. This TCR was recovered from a human donor in good health (CMV status not recorded). Some clones in this sample may be carry-over from other donors' samples. V usage is TRBV4-1 and J usage is TRBJ1-5; 8 bases map to TRBD1. The CDR3 protein is CASSQDPGGDQPQHF. In DNA form, the CDR3 reads TGCGCCAGCAGCCAAGACCCAGGGGGCGATCAGCCCCAGCATTTT.